This entry features one TCR beta chain sequence. The study ran its PCR with 60 Vbeta and 13 Jbeta primers. Produced via immunoSEQ multiplex PCR; TCRdb's table is partial and in-frame only. Found here are 90,000 to 120,000 clones, 70% of them singletons; the top ten hold roughly 11%. The data were obtained in a study of cytomegalovirus exposure and HLA in healthy donors. CDR3 size: 15 residues. Germline V CDR1 and CDR2: SGDLS, YYNGEE. J lost 4 bases, V lost 2 bases, and 7 bases had no gene match. This receptor was taken from a man aged 35-49 years in good health and CMV-seropositive. The specimen sequenced was PBMCs. The rearrangement joins TRBV9 to TRBJ2-3, with 7 bases lining up with TRBD2. CDR3 sequence (DNA): TGTGCCAGCAGCGTGTGGGAGGGAAGATCAGATACGCAGTATTTT. Protein sequence: CASSVWEGRSDTQYF.